One and the same sample provided the 21 T cell receptor beta chains below, sequenced in a study of T cells after yellow fever vaccination (dated by TCRdb to between 2018 and 2021). What this sample's treatment or condition label stands for: live attenuated yellow fever vaccine strain. Receptors were amplified or captured by 5' RACE. The sample was run on an Illumina HiSeq 2500. TCRdb reworked the public reads: Q25 trimming with fastp, MiXCR clone assembly, productive beta chains retained. Rows are unified per CDR3 protein, each entry keeping the most common DNA and genes. For this sample there are 250,000 or so distinct CDR3 sequences; around 6.7% appear just once. The top ten hold 1% to 1.2% of the sample. The sample in question was CD4+ T cells sorted from PBMCs, obtained on the day of the yellow fever booster vaccination. Receptor source: a man aged 25-40 years who received the YFV17D yellow fever vaccine.

This clonotype was detected a few times. Likely a read error: the CDR3 ends without its conserved phenylalanine or tryptophan. No DNA is shown, since the ends of the CDR3 on it are uncertain; the CDR3 is the one TCRdb lists. The chain recombines TRBV7-8 with TRBJ1-2. The CDR3 is 12 amino acids long, termini counted. Germline assignment: CDR1 SGHVS and CDR2 FQNEAQ. CDR3 sequence reads: CASSPSGGIPLL.

The sample holds many counts of this clonotype. CDR3 DNA: TGTGCCAGCAGTCCGCGGAGGGGCATGAACACTGAAGCTTTCTTT. Residues: CASSPRRGMNTEAFF. The gene calls are TRBV12-3 or TRBV12-4 and TRBJ1-1; maybe TRBD1 (5 bases). V was clipped by 5 bases and J by 0 bases, with 13 bases between them. The CDR3 contains 15 residues.

This clonotype was detected ten times or more. This CDR3 is CASRSQGMLSNQPQHF. The DNA of the CDR3 is TGTGCCAGCAGGTCACAGGGGATGTTGAGCAATCAGCCCCAGCATTTT. The V and J genes are TRBV28 and TRBJ1-5, with TRBD1 matching over 7 bases. CDR3 length: 16 amino acids. V shed 6 bases, J shed 1 base, and the junction held 9 bases outside the gene matches. Germline values: CDR1 MDHEN, CDR2 SYDVKM. The full variable domain, its missing parts supplied by reference TRBV28 and TRBJ1-5, is DVKVTQSSRYLVKRTGEKVFLECVQDMDHENMFWYRQDPGLGLRLIYFSYDVKMKEKGDIPEGYSVSREKKERFSLILESASTNQTSMYLCASRSQGMLSNQPQHFGDGTRLSIL.

This clonotype was counted many times. The chain recombines TRBV29-1 with TRBJ2-1; 11 bases map to TRBD2. V dropped 7 bases and J dropped 9; count of bases not matched to a gene: 11. Germline V gene data show CDR1 as SQVTM and CDR2 as ANQGSEA. This CDR3 contains 14 residues. The CDR3 DNA is TGCAGCGGAGAAATGACTAGCGGGATGGGTGAGCAGTTCTTC. Protein sequence: CSGEMTSGMGEQFF.

The chain links TRBV20-1 to TRBJ2-1, with 7 bases identical to TRBD2. Germline trimming cut 3 bases from V and 4 bases from J; bases unmatched to any gene: 3. The CDR3 runs 13 residues. Germline CDR1 and CDR2: DFQATT and SNEGSKA (reference sequence). The CDR3 DNA sequence: TGCAGTGCTAGGGCTAGCGGTTACAATGAGCAGTTCTTC. Protein product: CSARASGYNEQFF.

This clonotype was seen only a few times. J is TRBJ2-1 and V is TRBV11-2, with D unresolved. V dropped 2 bases and J dropped 4 bases, with 12 bases sitting between them. There are 15 residues in the CDR3. Germline V gene data show CDR1 as SGHAT and CDR2 as FQNNGV. The CDR3 region is CASSLSLSIYNEQFF. The CDR3 bases are TGTGCCAGCAGCTTATCTTTAAGCATATACAATGAGCAGTTCTTC.

This clonotype has ten or more counts. The chain has TRBV4-2 and TRBJ2-7; D unclear. Trimming took off 0 bases at V and 1 base at J, with 7 bases between the two ends. Germline CDR1 and CDR2: LGHNA and YNFKEQ. This CDR3 is 14 amino acids long. The CDR3 region has the DNA TGTGCCAGCAGCCAAGATCACGGTTCCTACGAGCAGTACTTC. As protein: CASSQDHGSYEQYF.

This clonotype showed up many times. The chain joins TRBV9 to TRBJ2-5; 7 nucleotides line up with TRBD1. This CDR3 is 13 amino acids long. Germline V gene sequence: CDR1 SGDLS, CDR2 YYNGEE. J lost 2 bases, V lost 3 bases, and 1 base had no gene match. CDR3 region: CASSAGQQETQYF. CDR3 coding DNA: TGTGCCAGCAGCGCGGGACAGCAAGAGACCCAGTACTTC. The full variable domain, rest sourced from reference TRBV9 and TRBJ2-5, is DSGVTQTPKHLITATGQRVTLRCSPRSGDLSVYWYQQSLDQGLQFLIQYYNGEERAKGNILERFSAQQFPDLHSELNLSSLELGDSALYFCASSAGQQETQYFGPGTRLLVL.

This clonotype was seen repeatedly, ten times or more. This chain links TRBV12-3 or TRBV12-4 with TRBJ2-5, with 8 bases that match TRBD1. The CDR3 is made up of 14 amino acids. V dropped 8 bases and J dropped 5; count of bases not matched to a gene: 10. In nucleotides, the CDR3 is TGTGCCAGCGGACGGAGGACAGGGAACGAGACCCAGTACTTC. Its translation is CASGRRTGNETQYF.

The sample holds many counts of this clonotype. The chain recombines TRBV27 with TRBJ2-5; tentative D call: TRBD2 (6 bases). The V gene lost 4 bases and the J gene lost 7 bases, with 19 bases spanning the gap. In germline, CDR1 is MNHEY, CDR2 SMNVEV (reference sequence). This CDR3 spans 15 amino acids. The CDR3 nucleotides read TGTGCCAGCAGTTCTGGACTAAACGTCGAAGGGACCCAGTACTTC. Translated: CASSSGLNVEGTQYF.

This sequence joins TRBV18 and TRBJ2-1, with 13 bases fitting TRBD2. V trimming: 3 bases; J trimming: 4 bases; junction bases outside the gene matches: 6. Germline assignment: CDR1 KGHSH and CDR2 LQKENI. CDR3 length equals 17 residues. The CDR3 DNA reads TGTGCCAGCTCACCCCAACTAGCGGGAGGGTTATACAATGAGCAGTTCTTC. Its translation is CASSPQLAGGLYNEQFF.

This clonotype has just a few counts. The chain combines TRBV12-3 or TRBV12-4 with TRBJ2-5; D is uncertain. Trimming stripped 4 bases from V and 5 bases from J, with 5 bases between. The CDR3 loop spans 11 amino acids. CDR3 nucleotide sequence: TGTGCCAGCAGTTCCTTCGAGACCCAGTACTTC. Protein product: CASSSFETQYF.

This clonotype was seen repeatedly, ten times or more. This chain's CDR3 is CASSLGPGLLETQYF. For the CDR3, the DNA is TGTGCCAGCAGCTTAGGGCCGGGACTCCTAGAGACCCAGTACTTC. This chain joins TRBV7-3 and TRBJ2-5; weak D call: TRBD2 (6 bases). Germline-derived CDR1 and CDR2 are SGHTA and FQGTGA. The CDR3 spans 15 residues. With 2 bases removed from V and 4 bases from J, the gap between germline ends came to 14 bases.

This clonotype was counted many times. V and J are TRBV20-1 and TRBJ2-4; 7 positions match TRBD2. The CDR3 sequence is 12 residues long. CDR1 is DFQATT and CDR2 is SNEGSKA in the germline V gene (reference sequence). With 4 bases clipped from V and 12 bases from J, the junction kept 9 bases outside the gene matches. In nucleotides, the CDR3 is TGCAGTGCTAAAAGTAGCGGGCGGGGTCAGTACTTC. Translating gives CSAKSSGRGQYF.

This clonotype occurred many times. The chain employs TRBV20-1 and TRBJ1-2, with a tentative D call TRBD1 (5 bases). There are 13 residues in the CDR3. Germline V lookup: CDR1 DFQATT, CDR2 SNEGSKA (reference sequence). The CDR3 protein is CTPGATSGDGYTF. The CDR3 nucleotides are TGCACTCCCGGGGCCACCTCCGGGGATGGCTACACCTTC.

This clonotype has more than one count but fewer than ten. The V gene is TRBV10-3, the J gene TRBJ2-3, with 11 bases fitting TRBD2. From germline, CDR1 is ENHRY and CDR2 SYGVKD. The CDR3 length is 15 residues. Trimming removed 6 bases from V and 3 bases from J; junction bases left unmatched: 5. CDR3 in DNA: TGTGCCATCAGATTAGCGGGAGGGCCAACAGATACGCAGTATTTT. This translates into CAIRLAGGPTDTQYF.

In its sample, this clonotype was seen a few times. The chain combines TRBV5-1 with TRBJ2-1; the match to TRBD2 covers 10 bases. This CDR3 spans 15 amino acids. The V gene's germline CDR1 is SGHRS and CDR2 YFSETQ. V was clipped by 1 base and J by 9 bases; unmatched bases: 7. The CDR3 loop is CASSLRLAGDGEQFF. The CDR3 DNA sequence: TGCGCCAGCAGCTTGAGGCTAGCGGGAGACGGTGAGCAGTTCTTC.

There are a few counts of this clonotype. The rearrangement joins TRBV12-5 to TRBJ1-5, with a possible D match to TRBD1 (5 bases). The CDR3 is 18 amino acids. The germline gives CDR1 LGHNT, CDR2 FRNRAP. V dropped 1 base and J dropped 3 bases, with 19 bases sitting between them. The CDR3 here is CASGLAPRSDSHNQPQHF. CDR3 DNA sequence: TGTGCTAGTGGTTTGGCACCCCGGTCTGACAGCCACAATCAGCCCCAGCATTTT.

This clonotype has ten or more counts. The chain is built from TRBV12-3 or TRBV12-4 and TRBJ1-2; 9 bases fit TRBD1. The V gene end was trimmed by 4 bases and the J gene end by 14 bases; junction bases not matched to a gene: 8. This CDR3 has 12 amino acids. The CDR3 sequence: CASSSPGQGETF. The DNA for the CDR3 is TGTGCCAGCAGTTCCCCGGGACAGGGTGAAACCTTC.

V usage is TRBV7-2 and J usage is TRBJ2-7; a weak D match, TRBD1 (5 bases). The CDR3 is 16 amino acids. Per the germline V gene, CDR1 is SGHTA and CDR2 is FQGNSA. Trimming pared 6 bases from V and 0 bases from J, leaving 18 bases between. The CDR3 is CASRDSSGGGSYEQYF. The CDR3 bases are TGTGCCAGCAGAGACAGTTCGGGCGGCGGCTCCTACGAGCAGTACTTC.

This clonotype was observed at least ten times. The V and J genes are TRBV6-5 and TRBJ2-1; 8 nucleotides match TRBD2. The CDR3 runs 17 residues. CDR1 is MNHEY and CDR2 is SVGAGI in the germline V gene. The V and J ends lost 7 bases and 10 bases, in that order; junction bases with no gene match: 21. CDR3 loop: CASIPPIGRAGGVEQFF. CDR3 bases: TGTGCCAGCATCCCCCCGATCGGGAGGGCCGGAGGGGTAGAGCAGTTCTTC.